These 4 T cell receptor beta chains share one sample of origin, sequenced in a study of blood T cell repertoires in COVID-19. Assay: immunoSEQ multiplex PCR; the TCRdb copy retains only in-frame clones and omits some. Among about 16,000 clones listed, 85% to 90% were seen once. The sequenced sample consisted of peripheral blood. All receptors derive from a human donor in a cohort sampled during active COVID-19.

This rearrangement joins TRBV10-3 to TRBJ1-1, with unresolved D. Germline CDR1 reads ENHRY; CDR2 reads SYGVKD. V gave up 3 bases and J gave up 7 bases, with 9 bases separating them. The CDR3 sequence is 12 residues long. CDR3 nucleotide sequence: TGTGCCATCAGTGATGGGCCCCTTGAAGCTTTCTTT. Protein sequence: CAISDGPLEAFF.

The chain uses TRBV7-9 and TRBJ1-2; D unresolved. There are 14 residues in the CDR3. Germline CDR1 is SEHNR and CDR2 is FQNEAQ (reference sequence). Deletions cut 5 bases from V and 2 bases from J, with 12 bases between. The CDR3 DNA is TGTGCCAGCAGCCCCCCCGGGGTCAACTATGGCTACACCTTC. It is translated as CASSPPGVNYGYTF.

This rearrangement joins TRBV7-8 to TRBJ1-5; possibly TRBD1 for D (6 bases). Trimming stripped 4 bases from V and 4 bases from J, with 14 bases between. The CDR3 has 15 amino acids. Looked up from germline, CDR1 is SGHVS and CDR2 is FQNEAQ. DNA of the CDR3: TGTGCCAGCAGCTCCCCGGGGCAGGGGAATCAGCCCCAGCATTTT. Residues: CASSSPGQGNQPQHF.

V gene TRBV10-1 combines with J gene TRBJ2-3; 8 bases are shared with TRBD2. After removal of 2 bases from V and 4 bases from J, the junction contained 5 bases not matched to a gene. The CDR3 spans 15 residues. The germline CDR1 and CDR2 sequences are WNHNN and SYGVQD (reference sequence). CDR3 region: CASSEAGTRADTQYF. The CDR3 nucleotides read TGCGCCAGCAGTGAGGCCGGGACTAGGGCAGATACGCAGTATTTT.